The 18 T cell receptor beta chains reported below all come from one sample, sequenced in a study of a mutant IDH1 vaccine in newly diagnosed glioma (dated by TCRdb to 2020 to 2022). The method behind the library was the immunoSEQ multiplex PCR assay. TCRdb took this table from immuneACCESS and kept in-frame rearrangements with V and J called. Such tables lack part of the clones; where checked against another copy, unresolved V genes explain under half of the gap, and the rest is unexplained. The sample table lists around 56,000 clones, more than 85% of them with a count of one. Around 2.5% of the sample is in the top ten clones. The sample's time point label, decoded: baseline, week 1 (first vaccination visit). Reading the label with the study, this specimen's treatment or condition is: pre-vaccination baseline after standard-of-care therapy. This specimen consisted of PBMCs, obtained from a glioma patient treated with radiotherapy, temozolomide or both. These receptors came from a man over 45 with glioma.

The chain joins TRBV6-1 to TRBJ2-7; 9 bases map to TRBD2. Trimming at V came to 6 bases and at J to 1 base, leaving 7 bases not matched to a gene. Germline assignment: CDR1 MNHNS and CDR2 SASEGT. CDR3 length: 15 residues. The CDR3, as DNA: TGTGCCAGCAGACTCGCGGGAGGGCGGTCCTACGAGCAGTACTTC. Translated, it gives CASRLAGGRSYEQYF.

This clone was recorded only once. The V gene is TRBV30, the J gene TRBJ1-1; TRBD1 matches at 10 bases. CDR1 is GTSNPN, CDR2 SVGIG, per germline (reference sequence). V was pared by 7 bases and J by 8 bases, with 16 bases of the junction left unmatched. The CDR3 is 15 residues long. Here the CDR3 DNA reads TGTGCCTCGGTGAGCGGGACAGGGGCAAAGAAAGAAGCTTTCTTT. It codes for CASVSGTGAKKEAFF.

The chain has TRBV7-2 and TRBJ1-1; a possible D gene is TRBD1 (6 bases). The germline gives CDR1 SGHTA, CDR2 FQGNSA. The CDR3 spans 14 residues. V was cut by 5 bases and J by 5 bases, with 15 bases left in between. CDR3 region: CASSPRQGNTEAFF. For the CDR3, the DNA is TGTGCCAGCAGCCCGCGGCAGGGGAATACTGAAGCTTTCTTT.

The chain uses TRBV19 and TRBJ1-2, with 9 bases identical to TRBD1. The germline CDR1 and CDR2 sequences are LNHDA and SQIVND (reference sequence). The junction had 12 bases not matched to a gene; V was cut back by 8 bases and J by 2 bases. CDR3 length: 16 amino acids. The CDR3 loop reads CASGRTGDSVNYGYTF. DNA for the CDR3: TGTGCCAGTGGGCGGACAGGGGACTCAGTAAACTATGGCTACACCTTC.

CDR3 region: CASSTGTSGNTIYF. The CDR3 bases are TGTGCCAGTAGTACAGGGACTTCTGGAAACACCATATATTTT. This chain links TRBV19 with TRBJ1-3; the D gene is possibly TRBD1 (5 bases). The CDR3 loop spans 14 amino acids. The V gene lost 4 bases and the J gene lost 1 base, with 8 bases spanning the gap. CDR1 and CDR2 from the germline V gene are LNHDA and SQIVND (reference sequence).

In nucleotides, the CDR3 is TGTGCCAGCAGGGGACTAGCGGAGTACCAAGAGACCCAGTACTTC. Residues: CASRGLAEYQETQYF. This chain joins TRBV7-2 and TRBJ2-5; the match to TRBD2 covers 11 bases. The CDR3 runs to 15 residues. Unmatched junction bases numbered 3, after V lost 6 bases and J lost 0 bases. Per the germline V gene, CDR1 is SGHTA and CDR2 is FQGNSA.

The sample holds one count of this clone. This chain links TRBV18 with TRBJ1-2; a weak D match, TRBD1 (5 bases). CDR3 length: 12 residues. Germline V gene sequence: CDR1 KGHSH, CDR2 LQKENI. Trimming stripped 3 bases from V and 7 bases from J, with 9 bases between. The CDR3 region has the DNA TGTGCCAGCTCACCTGGGGGGTCTGGCTACACCTTC. It codes for CASSPGGSGYTF.

This chain links TRBV5-1 with TRBJ2-1; 8 bases agree with TRBD1. V shed 2 bases and J 6 bases; nucleotides not matched to a gene: 4. This CDR3 is built from 14 residues. Germline values: CDR1 SGHRS, CDR2 YFSETQ. In nucleotides, the CDR3 is TGCGCCAGCAGCTTAAACACAGGGGGCAATGAGCAGTTCTTC. Encoded protein: CASSLNTGGNEQFF.

J is TRBJ2-7 and V is TRBV6-5, with D maybe TRBD1 (6 bases). The germline CDR1 and CDR2 sequences are MNHEY and SVGAGI. This CDR3 contains 14 residues. Trimming cost V 6 bases and J 0 bases, with 12 bases left between them. Here the CDR3 reads CASSSDRNSYEQYF. In nucleotides, the CDR3 is TGTGCCAGCAGCAGCGACAGGAACTCCTACGAGCAGTACTTC.

V is TRBV2 and J is TRBJ2-7, with 8 nucleotides matching TRBD1. CDR3 size: 14 residues. CDR1 is SNHLY and CDR2 is FYNNEI in the germline V gene. Trimming removed 6 bases from V and 3 bases from J; junction bases left unmatched: 7. As DNA, the CDR3 is TGTGCCAGCAGGATAGGGACAGGAGACTACGAGCAGTACTTC. Its protein product is CASRIGTGDYEQYF.

As concerns this clone: This same CDR3 is encoded by further DNA sequences in the sample. The V call is TRBV5-1, the J call TRBJ2-7; D is ambiguous. Germline CDR1 SGHRS, CDR2 YFSETQ. V was clipped by 2 bases and J by 3 bases, with 3 bases between them. The CDR3 has 11 amino acids. In nucleotides, the CDR3 is TGCGCCAGCAGCTTAGGCTACGAGCAGTACTTC. Translating gives CASSLGYEQYF.

This chain joins TRBV6-1 and TRBJ1-3, with D hard to call. V was trimmed by 2 bases and J by 1 base, leaving 9 bases between them. This CDR3 contains 15 residues. Germline lookup yields CDR1 MNHNS and CDR2 SASEGT. CDR3 in amino acids: CASSELRLSGNTIYF. The CDR3 DNA follows: TGTGCCAGCAGTGAATTGAGGCTGTCTGGAAACACCATATATTTT.

This CDR3 reads CASSYGTGDTQYF. The CDR3 coding sequence is TGTGCCAGCAGTTATGGCACAGGGGATACGCAGTATTTT. The rearrangement links TRBV6-6 to TRBJ2-3; TRBD1 is a possible D gene (6 bases). The CDR3 has 13 amino acids. V lost 3 bases, J lost 6 bases, and 10 bases lay in between. Germline V gene sequence: CDR1 MNHNY, CDR2 SVGAGI (reference sequence).

The chain recombines TRBV28 with TRBJ1-2; the D gene is possibly TRBD1 (6 bases). The CDR3 spans 13 residues. V gave up 5 bases and J gave up 4 bases, with 11 bases separating them. CDR1 is MDHEN and CDR2 is SYDVKM in the germline V gene. CDR3 amino acids: CASSPGASYGYTF. As DNA, the CDR3 is TGTGCCAGCAGTCCAGGGGCGTCCTATGGCTACACCTTC.

The chain combines TRBV7-2 with TRBJ2-7, with a possible D match to TRBD1 (6 bases). V was cut by 5 bases and J by 2 bases, with 13 bases left in between. Looked up from germline, CDR1 is SGHTA and CDR2 is FQGNSA. The CDR3 has 14 amino acids. Here the CDR3 reads CASSNRQAAYEQYF. The CDR3 coding sequence is TGTGCCAGCAGCAACCGACAGGCCGCCTACGAGCAGTACTTC.

The rearrangement uses TRBV5-1 and TRBJ2-7; the D is unclear. The CDR3 is 15 residues long. Deletions cut 1 base from V and 0 bases from J, with 11 bases between. Germline loops: CDR1 SGHRS, CDR2 YFSETQ. This chain's CDR3 is CASSLTVLSSYEQYF. The CDR3 DNA is TGCGCCAGCAGCTTGACAGTACTCAGCTCCTACGAGCAGTACTTC.

This chain uses TRBV29-1 with TRBJ1-2; D unclear. CDR1 is SQVTM, CDR2 ANQGSEA, per germline. The CDR3 is 13 amino acids. V was trimmed by 6 bases and J by 2 bases, leaving 13 bases between them. The CDR3 sequence: CSVKHGTNYGYTF. The CDR3 bases are TGCAGCGTGAAACATGGAACCAACTATGGCTACACCTTC.

This rearrangement joins TRBV9 to TRBJ2-7; the D gene is possibly TRBD2 (5 bases). The V gene's germline CDR1 is SGDLS and CDR2 YYNGEE. This CDR3 has 13 amino acids. V lost 2 bases, J lost 6 bases, and 12 bases lay in between. CDR3 amino acids: CASSVLVGSEQYF. The CDR3 region has the DNA TGTGCCAGCAGCGTTCTGGTTGGGAGCGAGCAGTACTTC.